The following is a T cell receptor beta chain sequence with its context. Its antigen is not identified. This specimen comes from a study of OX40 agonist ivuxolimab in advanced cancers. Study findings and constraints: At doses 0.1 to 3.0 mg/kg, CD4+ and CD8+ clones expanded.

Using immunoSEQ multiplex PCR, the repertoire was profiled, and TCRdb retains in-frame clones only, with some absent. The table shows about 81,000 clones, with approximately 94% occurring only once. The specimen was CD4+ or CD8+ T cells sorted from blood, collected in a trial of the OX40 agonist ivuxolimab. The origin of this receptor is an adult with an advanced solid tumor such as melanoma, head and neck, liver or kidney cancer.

In nucleotides, the CDR3 is TGTGCCAGCAGCTGGGACACTGAAGCTTTCTTT. Translating gives CASSWDTEAFF. The chain combines TRBV5-6 with TRBJ1-1; D gene uncertain. Per germline, CDR1 SGHDT and CDR2 YYEEEE. The CDR3 is 11 residues long. V lost 3 bases, J lost 3 bases, and 3 bases lay in between.